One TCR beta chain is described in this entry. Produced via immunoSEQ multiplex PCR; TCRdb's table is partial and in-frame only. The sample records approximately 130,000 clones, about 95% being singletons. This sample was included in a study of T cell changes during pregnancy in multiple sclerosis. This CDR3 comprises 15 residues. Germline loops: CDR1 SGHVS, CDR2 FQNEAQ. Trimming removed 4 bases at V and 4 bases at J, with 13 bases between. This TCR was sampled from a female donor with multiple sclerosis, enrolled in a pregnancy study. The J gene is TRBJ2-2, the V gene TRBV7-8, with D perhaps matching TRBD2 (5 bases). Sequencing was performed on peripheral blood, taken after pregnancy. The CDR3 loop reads CASSSPRAGTGELFF. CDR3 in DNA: TGTGCCAGCAGCTCCCCCCGGGCGGGCACCGGGGAGCTGTTTTTT.